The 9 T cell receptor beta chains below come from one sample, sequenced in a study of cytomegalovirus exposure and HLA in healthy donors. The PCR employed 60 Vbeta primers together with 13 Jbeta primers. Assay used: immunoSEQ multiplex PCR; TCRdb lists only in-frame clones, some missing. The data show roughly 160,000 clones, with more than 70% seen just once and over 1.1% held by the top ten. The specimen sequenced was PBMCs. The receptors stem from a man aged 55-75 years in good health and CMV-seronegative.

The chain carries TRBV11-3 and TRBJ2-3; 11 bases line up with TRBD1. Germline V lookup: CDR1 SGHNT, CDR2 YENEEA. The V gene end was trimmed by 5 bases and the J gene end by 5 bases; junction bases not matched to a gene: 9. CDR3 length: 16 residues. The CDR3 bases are TGTGCCAGCAGCGCCTCGAGGACAGGGGGCAAAGATACGCAGTATTTT. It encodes CASSASRTGGKDTQYF.

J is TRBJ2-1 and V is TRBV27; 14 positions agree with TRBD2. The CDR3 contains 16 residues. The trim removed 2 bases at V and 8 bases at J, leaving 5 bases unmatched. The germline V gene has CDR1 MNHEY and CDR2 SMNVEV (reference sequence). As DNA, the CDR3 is TGTGCCAGCAGTTTAGCCGGGACTAGCGGGAGATATGAGCAGTTCTTC. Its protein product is CASSLAGTSGRYEQFF.

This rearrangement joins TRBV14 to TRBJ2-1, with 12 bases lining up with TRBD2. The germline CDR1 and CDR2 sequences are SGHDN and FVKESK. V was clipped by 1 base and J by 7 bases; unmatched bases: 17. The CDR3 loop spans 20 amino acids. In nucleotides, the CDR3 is TGTGCCAGCAGCCAAGGATTCCCGGGACTAGCGGGTATTCCGAATAATGAGCAGTTCTTC. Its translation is CASSQGFPGLAGIPNNEQFF.

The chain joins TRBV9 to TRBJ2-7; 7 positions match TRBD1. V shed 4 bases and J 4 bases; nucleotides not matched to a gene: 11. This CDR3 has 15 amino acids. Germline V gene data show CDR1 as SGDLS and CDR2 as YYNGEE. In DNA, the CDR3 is TGTGCCAGCAGCAAAACAGGGGAAAGGTCGTACGAGCAGTACTTC. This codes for CASSKTGERSYEQYF.

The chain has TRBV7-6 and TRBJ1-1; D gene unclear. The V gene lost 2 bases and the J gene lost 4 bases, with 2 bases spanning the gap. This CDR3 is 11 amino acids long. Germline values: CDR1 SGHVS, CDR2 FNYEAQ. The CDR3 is CASSLLTEAFF. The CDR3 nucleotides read TGTGCCAGCAGCTTACTCACTGAAGCTTTCTTT.

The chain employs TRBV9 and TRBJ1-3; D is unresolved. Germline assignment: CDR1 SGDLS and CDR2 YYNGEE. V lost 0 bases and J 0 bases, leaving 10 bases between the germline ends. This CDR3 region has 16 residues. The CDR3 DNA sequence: TGTGCCAGCAGCGTAGGTAGTGACACCTCTGGAAACACCATATATTTT. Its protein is CASSVGSDTSGNTIYF.

The CDR3 DNA reads as TGTGCCAGCAGCAGCGGGAATCGTGAGCAGTTCTTC. Translating gives CASSSGNREQFF. The genes are TRBV6-4 and TRBJ2-1; TRBD2 matches 7 bases. This CDR3 has 12 residues. The germline CDR1 and CDR2 sequences are MRHNA and SNTAGT. V lost 6 bases and J lost 9; bases outside the gene matches: 5.

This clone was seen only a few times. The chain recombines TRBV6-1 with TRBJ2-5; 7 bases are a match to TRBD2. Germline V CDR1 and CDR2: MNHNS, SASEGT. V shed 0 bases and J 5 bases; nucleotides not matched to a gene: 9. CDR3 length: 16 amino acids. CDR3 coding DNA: TGTGCCAGCAGTGAAGCTTGGCTAGCGGTACTCGAGACCCAGTACTTC. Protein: CASSEAWLAVLETQYF.

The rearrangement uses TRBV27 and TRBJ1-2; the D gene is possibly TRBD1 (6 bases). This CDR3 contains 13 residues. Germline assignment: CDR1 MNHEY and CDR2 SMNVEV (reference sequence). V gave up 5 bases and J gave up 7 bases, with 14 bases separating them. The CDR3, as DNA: TGTGCCAGCAGTCCCGACAGGACCATTGGCTACACCTTC. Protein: CASSPDRTIGYTF.